A single sample is the source of the 8 T cell receptor beta chains below, sequenced in a study of blood T cell repertoires in COVID-19. Produced via immunoSEQ multiplex PCR; TCRdb's table is partial and in-frame only. The sample carries 150,000 to 200,000 clones, around 86% recorded once. The sample was peripheral blood. Receptor source: a man aged 45-65 years with active or convalescent COVID-19.

The CDR3 reads CACSTPPYEQYF. The CDR3 region has the DNA TGTGCCTGCTCGACACCTCCCTACGAGCAGTACTTC. The chain combines TRBV12-3 or TRBV12-4 with TRBJ2-7; D is uncertain. The CDR3 has 12 residues. With 11 bases removed from V and 2 bases from J, the gap between germline ends came to 13 bases.

The chain couples TRBV28 to TRBJ1-4; 7 bases fit TRBD1. This CDR3 comprises 13 residues. CDR1 is MDHEN, CDR2 SYDVKM, per germline. V trimming: 6 bases; J trimming: 7 bases; junction bases outside the gene matches: 5. The DNA of the CDR3 is TGTGCCAGCAGACTAGGGACAGTTGAAAAACTGTTTTTT. Its protein product is CASRLGTVEKLFF.

The chain links TRBV6-5 to TRBJ1-2; no clear D gene. Germline V gene lookup returns CDR1 MNHEY and CDR2 SVGAGI. This CDR3 is 14 amino acids long. V shed 7 bases and J shed 1 base, with 13 bases lying between them. This chain's CDR3 is CASNPDGLNYGYTF. CDR3 nucleotide sequence: TGTGCCAGCAATCCCGATGGCCTTAACTATGGCTACACCTTC.

The CDR3 loop reads CASSREREQPQHF. Written as DNA, the CDR3 is TGTGCCAGTAGCCGGGAGCGAGAGCAGCCCCAGCATTTT. The chain is built from TRBV19 and TRBJ1-5; D gene uncertain. The CDR3 has 13 residues. Trimming stripped 6 bases from V and 7 bases from J, with 13 bases between. Germline CDR1 LNHDA, CDR2 SQIVND (reference sequence).

The chain has TRBV29-1 and TRBJ2-1, with 14 nucleotides matching TRBD2. V lost 7 bases, J lost 4 bases, and 6 bases stayed unmatched. This CDR3 is 15 amino acids long. Germline loops: CDR1 SQVTM, CDR2 ANQGSEA. The CDR3 loop is CSGGTSGGVYNEQFF. CDR3 nucleotides: TGCAGCGGAGGGACTAGCGGGGGCGTGTACAATGAGCAGTTCTTC.

The chain has TRBV19 and TRBJ2-1; D unclear. The CDR3 totals 11 residues. Per the germline V gene, CDR1 is LNHDA and CDR2 is SQIVND (reference sequence). V lost 5 bases and J 9 bases, leaving 8 bases between the germline ends. The CDR3 reads CASSLNIEQFF. In DNA form, the CDR3 reads TGTGCCAGTAGTTTAAATATTGAGCAGTTCTTC.

The V and J genes are TRBV25-1 and TRBJ1-5, with TRBD1 matching 7 bases. The CDR3 covers 14 residues. J lost 7 bases, V lost 3 bases, and 6 bases had no gene match. Germline V lookup: CDR1 MGHDK, CDR2 SYGVNS. Here the CDR3 DNA reads TGTGCCAGCAGTGAGGTCGGCAGGGGGCAGCCCCAGCATTTT. It encodes CASSEVGRGQPQHF.

The chain joins TRBV28 to TRBJ1-6; D unclear. CDR3 length equals 14 residues. Germline loops: CDR1 MDHEN, CDR2 SYDVKM. The germline V and J ends were trimmed by 1 base and 7 bases, with 8 bases remaining between them. In DNA, the CDR3 is TGTGCCAGCAGTTTATCCACAGTGAATTCACCCCTCCACTTT. Protein: CASSLSTVNSPLHF.